These 5 T cell receptor beta chains were all obtained from the same sample, sequenced in a study of response to subunit inactivated influenza vaccine. Each CDR3 protein gets one entry after TCRdb re-called the RT-PCR reads with MiXCR. This table holds more than 150,000 distinct CDR3 sequences, around a tenth found once. The sequenced sample was non-naive T cells sorted from PBMCs, obtained on the day of vaccination. The source is a man aged 50 to 59 who received an inactivated influenza vaccine.

This clonotype was recorded a few times. The V and J genes are TRBV6-2 or TRBV6-3 and TRBJ2-2; TRBD2 aligns across 9 bases. CDR1 is MNHEY and CDR2 is SVGEGT in the germline V gene. The V and J ends lost 5 bases and 7 bases, in that order; junction bases with no gene match: 5. The CDR3 has 14 residues. The CDR3 DNA reads TGTGCCAGCAGTCCGGGACTAGCTATCGGGGAGCTGTTTTTT. Protein: CASSPGLAIGELFF.

Ten or more counts support this clonotype. This chain connects TRBV11-2 to TRBJ2-1; D may be TRBD1 or TRBD2 (9 bases each). CDR1 is SGHAT and CDR2 is FQNNGV in the germline V gene. Trimming took off 5 bases at V and 8 bases at J, with 19 bases between the two ends. CDR3 length: 15 amino acids. The CDR3 DNA follows: TGTGCCAGCAGCCGTACAGGGGGCGGGAGGGATGAGCAGTTCTTC. It yields the protein CASSRTGGGRDEQFF.

This clonotype appeared many times. This rearrangement joins TRBV5-6 to TRBJ2-2; possible D gene TRBD2, 5 bases. V lost 4 bases, J lost 3 bases, and 13 bases lay in between. Germline V gene data show CDR1 as SGHDT and CDR2 as YYEEEE. The CDR3 covers 15 residues. The CDR3 spells CASSEGGPDTGELFF. In nucleotides, the CDR3 is TGTGCCAGCAGCGAGGGCGGGCCGGACACCGGGGAGCTGTTTTTT. Complete variable domain (other parts from reference TRBV5-6 and TRBJ2-2): DAGVTQSPTHLIKTRGQQVTLRCSPKSGHDTVSWYQQALGQGPQFIFQYYEEEERQRGNFPDRFSGHQFPNYSSELNVNALLLGDSALYLCASSEGGPDTGELFFGEGSRLTVL.

This clonotype was observed a handful of times. CDR3 amino acids: CASSHLGAGGTDTQYF. DNA for the CDR3: TGTGCCAGCAGCCATCTCGGGGCGGGGGGCACAGATACGCAGTATTTT. The V call is TRBV3-1, the J call TRBJ2-3, with TRBD2 identical over 7 bases. J lost 1 base, V lost 3 bases, and 7 bases had no gene match. In germline, CDR1 is LGHDT, CDR2 YNNKEL (reference sequence). The CDR3 extends over 16 amino acids.

The sample holds many counts of this clonotype. V is TRBV3-1 and J is TRBJ2-3; 7 bases align to TRBD2. Per the germline V gene, CDR1 is LGHDT and CDR2 is YNNKEL (reference sequence). The CDR3 spans 15 residues. J lost 8 bases, V lost 1 base, and 9 bases had no gene match. The CDR3: CASSQGLRERGTQYF. As DNA, the CDR3 is TGTGCCAGCAGCCAAGGATTGCGGGAGAGGGGTACGCAGTATTTT.